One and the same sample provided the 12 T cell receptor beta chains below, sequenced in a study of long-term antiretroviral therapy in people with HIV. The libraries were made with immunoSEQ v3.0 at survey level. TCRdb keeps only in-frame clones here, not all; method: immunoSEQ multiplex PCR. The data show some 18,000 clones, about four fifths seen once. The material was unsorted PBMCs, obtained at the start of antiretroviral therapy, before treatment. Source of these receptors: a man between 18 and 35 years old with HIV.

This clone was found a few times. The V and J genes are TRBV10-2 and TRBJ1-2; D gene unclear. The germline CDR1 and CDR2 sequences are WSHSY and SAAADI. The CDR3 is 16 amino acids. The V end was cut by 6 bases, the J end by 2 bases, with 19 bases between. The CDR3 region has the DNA TGCGCCAGCAGGGCGCAACACCCTTTTCTCAACTATGGCTACACCTTC. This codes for CASRAQHPFLNYGYTF.

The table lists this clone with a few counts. The CDR3 loop is CASSQEPGAGANVLTF. CDR3 bases: TGCGCCAGCAGCCAAGAGCCAGGGGCAGGGGCCAACGTCCTGACTTTC. This chain joins TRBV4-3 and TRBJ2-6, with a weak D call TRBD1 (6 bases). V lost 0 bases to trimming and J lost 4 bases, with 10 bases between them. This CDR3 is 16 amino acids long. The germline V gene encodes CDR1 LGHNA and CDR2 YSLEER.

The CDR3 nucleotides are TGTGCCAGCAGGGGGGACAGCTTGAACACTGAAGCTTTCTTT. Translated: CASRGDSLNTEAFF. This rearrangement joins TRBV28 to TRBJ1-1; 7 bases agree with TRBD1. Germline V gene sequence: CDR1 MDHEN, CDR2 SYDVKM. The V and J ends lost 6 bases and 0 bases, in that order; junction bases with no gene match: 4. This CDR3 comprises 14 residues. The complete variable domain, with remaining parts taken from reference TRBV28 and TRBJ1-1, reads DVKVTQSSRYLVKRTGEKVFLECVQDMDHENMFWYRQDPGLGLRLIYFSYDVKMKEKGDIPEGYSVSREKKERFSLILESASTNQTSMYLCASRGDSLNTEAFFGQGTRLTVV.

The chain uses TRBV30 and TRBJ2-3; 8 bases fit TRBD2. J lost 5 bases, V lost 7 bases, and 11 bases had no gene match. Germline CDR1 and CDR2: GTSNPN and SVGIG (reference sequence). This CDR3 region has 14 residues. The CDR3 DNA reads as TGTGCCTTGGAGAGGCGGCTAGCGGGAGATACGCAGTATTTT. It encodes CALERRLAGDTQYF.

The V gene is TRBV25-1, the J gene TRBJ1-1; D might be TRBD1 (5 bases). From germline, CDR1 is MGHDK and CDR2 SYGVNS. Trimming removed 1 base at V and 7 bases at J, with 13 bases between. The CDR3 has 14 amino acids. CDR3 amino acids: CASSELGRDDEAFF. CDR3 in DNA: TGTGCCAGCAGTGAATTAGGAAGGGACGATGAAGCTTTCTTT.

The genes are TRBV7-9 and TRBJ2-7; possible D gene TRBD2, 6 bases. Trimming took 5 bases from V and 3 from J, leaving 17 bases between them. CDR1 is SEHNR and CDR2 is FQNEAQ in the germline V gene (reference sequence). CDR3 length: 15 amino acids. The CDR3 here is CASSPGTDLFYEQYF. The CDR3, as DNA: TGTGCCAGCAGCCCCGGGACTGACCTCTTCTACGAGCAGTACTTC.

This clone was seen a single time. The CDR3 nucleotides are TGCGCCAGCAGGTTACAGGGGGTGACAGATACGCAGTATTTT. It encodes CASRLQGVTDTQYF. The chain couples TRBV5-1 to TRBJ2-3; 8 nucleotides match TRBD1. The CDR3 contains 14 residues. J gave up 3 bases and V 5 bases, and 5 bases lay outside the gene matches. Germline values: CDR1 SGHRS, CDR2 YFSETQ. Full variable domain (remainder filled in from reference TRBV5-1 and TRBJ2-3): KAGVTQTPRYLIKTRGQQVTLSCSPISGHRSVSWYQQTPGQGLQFLFEYFSETQRNKGNFPGRFSGRQFSNSRSEMNVSTLELGDSALYLCASRLQGVTDTQYFGPGTRLTVL.

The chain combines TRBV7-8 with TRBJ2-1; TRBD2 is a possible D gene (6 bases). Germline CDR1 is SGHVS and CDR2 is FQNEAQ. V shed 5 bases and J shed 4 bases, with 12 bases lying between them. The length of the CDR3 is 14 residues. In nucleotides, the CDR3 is TGTGCCAGCAGCCGCACGGGAGTTTACAATGAGCAGTTCTTC. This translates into CASSRTGVYNEQFF.

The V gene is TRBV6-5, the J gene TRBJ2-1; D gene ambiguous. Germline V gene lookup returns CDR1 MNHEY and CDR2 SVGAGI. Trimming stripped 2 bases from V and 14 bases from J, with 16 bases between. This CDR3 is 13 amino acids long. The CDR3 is CASSYVLHSGEFF. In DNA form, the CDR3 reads TGTGCCAGCAGTTACGTCCTCCACAGTGGGGAGTTCTTC.

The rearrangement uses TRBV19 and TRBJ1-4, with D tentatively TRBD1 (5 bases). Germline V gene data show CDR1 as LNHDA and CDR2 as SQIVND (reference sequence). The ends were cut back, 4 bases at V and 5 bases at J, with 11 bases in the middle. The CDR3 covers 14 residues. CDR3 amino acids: CASSTRGANEKLFF. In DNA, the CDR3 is TGTGCCAGTAGTACCCGAGGGGCCAATGAAAAACTGTTTTTT.

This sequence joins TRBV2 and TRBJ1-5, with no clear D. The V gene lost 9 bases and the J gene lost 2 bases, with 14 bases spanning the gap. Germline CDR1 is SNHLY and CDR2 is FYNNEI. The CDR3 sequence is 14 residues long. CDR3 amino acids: CASKISGGNQPQHF. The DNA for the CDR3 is TGTGCCAGTAAGATTTCCGGGGGCAATCAGCCCCAGCATTTT.

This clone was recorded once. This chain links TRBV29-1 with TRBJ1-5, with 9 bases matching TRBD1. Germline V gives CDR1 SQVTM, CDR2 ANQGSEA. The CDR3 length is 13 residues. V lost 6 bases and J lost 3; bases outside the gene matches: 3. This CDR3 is CSVTQGANQPQHF. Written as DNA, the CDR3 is TGCAGCGTCACACAGGGGGCCAATCAGCCCCAGCATTTT. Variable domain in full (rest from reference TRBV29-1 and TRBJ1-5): SAVISQKPSRDICQRGTSLTIQCQVDSQVTMMFWYRQQPGQSLTLIATANQGSEATYESGFVIDKFPISRPNLTFSTLTVSNMSPEDSSIYLCSVTQGANQPQHFGDGTRLSIL.